The rows below give T cell receptor beta chains drawn from one sample of a study of Graves' ophthalmopathy and Graves' hyperthyroidism. TCRdb reanalysed the multiplex PCR reads using MiXCR and keeps one entry per CDR3 protein. The sample lists over 200,000 distinct CDR3 sequences, approximately 28% occurring once. The sequencing input was peripheral blood. The source of these receptors is a man aged 50 to 60 with Graves' ophthalmopathy. CDR3s include the opening cysteine and the closing phenylalanine or tryptophan. A D gene is named only where the DNA matches it firmly. Only some rows state a clone size, as once, few, many or a class for expanded clones.

J	size	V	D	CDR3	DNA
TRBJ2-7	NA	TRBV4-1	NA	CASSQFAGTTSSYEQYF	TGCGCCAGCAGCCAGTTTGCGGGAACCACCTCCTCCTACGAGCAGTACTTC
TRBJ2-5	many	TRBV28	NA	CASTQPLGRRETQYF	TGTGCCAGCACCCAACCCCTCGGGCGGAGGGAGACCCAGTACTTC
TRBJ1-1	many	TRBV30	NA	CAVAGAVEAFF	TGTGCCGTCGCAGGGGCAGTTGAAGCTTTCTTT
TRBJ1-5	many	TRBV6-2/TRBV6-3	TRBD1	CASSLPGQGVSQPQHF	TGTGCCAGCAGCCTACCGGGACAGGGGGTATCCCAGCCCCAGCATTTT
TRBJ2-7	many	TRBV6-2/TRBV6-3	TRBD1	CASSYVTGGGYEQYF	TGTGCCAGCAGTTACGTGACAGGGGGCGGCTACGAGCAGTACTTC
TRBJ2-7	many	TRBV29-1	TRBD1	CSVGTAPSYEQYF	TGCAGCGTCGGGACAGCCCCCTCCTACGAGCAGTACTTC
TRBJ2-7	NA	TRBV6-1	NA	CASSDRDKGSVEQYF	TGTGCCAGCAGTGACCGGGACAAGGGATCGGTCGAGCAGTACTTC
TRBJ1-1	NA	TRBV6-4	TRBD1	CASTPRGTVLMNTEAFF	TGTGCCAGCACCCCGAGAGGGACAGTGCTTATGAACACTGAAGCTTTCTTT
TRBJ1-5	NA	TRBV27	NA	CASSLVNHLGFQPQHF	TGTGCCAGCAGTTTGGTAAATCATCTGGGTTTTCAGCCCCAGCATTTT
TRBJ2-7	many	TRBV6-2/TRBV6-3	NA	CASRATKVKQYF	TGTGCCAGCAGGGCCACGAAAGTTAAGCAGTACTTC
TRBJ2-5	many	TRBV5-1	NA	CASSLGGGGGNQETQYF	TGCGCCAGCAGCTTGGGCGGCGGAGGCGGGAACCAAGAGACCCAGTACTTC
TRBJ2-7	many	TRBV7-8	TRBD2	CASSLERGRVSDEQYF	TGTGCCAGCAGCTTAGAGCGCGGGAGGGTTTCGGACGAGCAGTACTTC
TRBJ2-5	few	TRBV6-1	NA	CASTFNAETQYF	TGTGCCAGCACTTTCAATGCAGAGACCCAGTACTTC
TRBJ1-1	many	TRBV7-3	NA	CASSLTERTEAFF	TGTGCCAGCAGCTTAACGGAGAGGACTGAAGCTTTCTTT
TRBJ1-1	many	TRBV7-6	TRBD1	CASSFGDRGRTEAFF	TGTGCCAGCAGCTTTGGTGACAGGGGAAGGACTGAAGCTTTCTTT
TRBJ2-5	many	TRBV20-1	NA	CSAPTSLSGETQYF	TGCAGTGCCCCGACTAGTTTGTCGGGTGAGACCCAGTACTTC